This T cell receptor (beta chain) was observed in a study of T-cell reconstitution after alpha-beta-depleted transplantation in children. Study conclusions and caveats: As was reported, about two months after transplant, alpha-beta T cells came from several hundred expanded graft clones. T-cell counts and diversity at one year following transplant were attributed mainly to newly produced T cells. Surviving thymic progenitors and recipient T cells were the source of high TCRbeta diversity at day 60 in some patients.

The V and J ends lost 0 bases and 4 bases, in that order; junction bases with no gene match: 3. Germline V gene sequence: CDR1 SGDLS, CDR2 YYNGEE. CDR3 length: 15 amino acids. Unique molecular identifiers tagged the TCRbeta library. TCRdb itself ran the PCR reads through MiXCR, one entry per CDR3 protein. In the table there are about 58,000 distinct CDR3 sequences, about 40% of which are singletons. This clonotype has only a few counts. As yet, its antigen is unknown. V usage is TRBV9 and J usage is TRBJ2-3, with 9 bases matching TRBD2. The sequence was obtained from a male patient younger than 18 who had a stem cell transplant for acute lymphoblastic leukemia, so the T cells may come from the graft donor. The sequencing here drew on PBMCs, mostly from graft donor cells, taken 360 days after TCRalphabeta/CD19-depleted stem cell transplant. CDR3 in DNA: TGTGCCAGCAGCGTAGGAGCGGGAGGAGCAGATACGCAGTATTTT. Translated, it gives CASSVGAGGADTQYF.